What follows are 19 T cell receptor beta chains derived from one specimen sequenced in a study of identifying expanded T cells in peripheral blood. Data came from immunoSEQ multiplex PCR; TCRdb stores just in-frame clones and leaves some out. The sample consists of under 85,000 clones, 84% of them appearing once. Sample: blood. The source is a person aged 18 to 75 in good health.

This chain links TRBV5-6 with TRBJ2-5, with 8 bases fitting TRBD1. The CDR3 covers 15 residues. Germline lookup yields CDR1 SGHDT and CDR2 YYEEEE. V lost 2 bases to trimming and J lost 5 bases; unmatched junction nucleotides: 8. The CDR3 region has the DNA TGTGCCAGCAGCTTAGGGGACAGGCGATCGGAGACCCAGTACTTC. Encoded protein: CASSLGDRRSETQYF.

V and J are TRBV5-1 and TRBJ2-2, with 11 bases matching TRBD2. This CDR3 has 15 amino acids. The V gene end was trimmed by 7 bases and the J gene end by 7 bases; junction bases not matched to a gene: 9. Germline V lookup: CDR1 SGHRS, CDR2 YFSETQ. CDR3 residues: CASRTLAGDNGELFF. CDR3 nucleotide sequence: TGCGCCAGCCGAACACTAGCGGGAGATAACGGGGAGCTGTTTTTT.

This rearrangement joins TRBV6-6 to TRBJ1-4; 7 bases line up with TRBD1. The V and J ends lost 6 bases and 0 bases, in that order; junction bases with no gene match: 1. This CDR3 has 14 residues. Germline CDR1 and CDR2: MNHNY and SVGAGI (reference sequence). The CDR3 sequence is CASRGTATNEKLFF. The CDR3 region has the DNA TGTGCCAGCAGAGGGACAGCAACTAATGAAAAACTGTTTTTT.

This chain connects TRBV4-1 to TRBJ2-2; D remains ambiguous. Germline CDR1 is MGHRA and CDR2 is YSYEKL. V dropped 1 base and J dropped 0 bases, with 9 bases sitting between them. The CDR3 covers 16 residues. The CDR3 is CASSQAIDANTGELFF. The CDR3, as DNA: TGCGCCAGCAGCCAAGCAATTGACGCGAACACCGGGGAGCTGTTTTTT.

This chain links TRBV10-1 with TRBJ2-3; TRBD2 might be the D (6 bases). The ends were cut back, 4 bases at V and 0 bases at J, with 11 bases in the middle. Germline values: CDR1 WNHNN, CDR2 SYGVQD (reference sequence). The CDR3 contains 15 residues. The CDR3 region is CASSGGLTSTDTQYF. CDR3 in DNA: TGCGCCAGCAGTGGGGGACTGACTAGCACAGATACGCAGTATTTT.

The CDR3 DNA sequence: TGTGCCAGCAGTCTTGGACCGGGACTAGGGGACTACGAGCAGTACTTC. Amino acids: CASSLGPGLGDYEQYF. The rearrangement joins TRBV27 to TRBJ2-7; TRBD2 matches at 8 bases. The CDR3 has 16 residues. The J segment lost 3 bases and the V segment lost 5 bases, leaving 12 bases of the junction unmatched. Germline lookup yields CDR1 MNHEY and CDR2 SMNVEV (reference sequence).

This chain uses TRBV11-3 with TRBJ2-5; no clear D gene. Germline CDR1 is SGHNT and CDR2 is YENEEA. The CDR3 is 15 amino acids. The germline V and J ends were trimmed by 1 base and 1 base, with 10 bases remaining between them. CDR3 sequence: CASSLGTSLQETQYF. CDR3 sequence (DNA): TGTGCCAGCAGCTTAGGCACGTCCCTCCAAGAGACCCAGTACTTC.

The chain couples TRBV19 to TRBJ2-2; 7 nucleotides agree with TRBD2. Per germline, CDR1 LNHDA and CDR2 SQIVND (reference sequence). The CDR3 is made up of 15 amino acids. V lost 5 bases and J lost 6; bases outside the gene matches: 9. The CDR3 DNA reads TGTGCCAGTAGTGCGGGGGACTCCCGTGCCGGGGAGCTGTTTTTT. Its protein is CASSAGDSRAGELFF.

This clone occurred many times. The chain recombines TRBV11-2 with TRBJ1-2, with TRBD1 identical over 10 bases. V lost 2 bases to trimming and J lost 8 bases; unmatched junction nucleotides: 5. Per the germline V gene, CDR1 is SGHAT and CDR2 is FQNNGV. The CDR3 has 14 amino acids. CDR3 DNA sequence: TGTGCCAGCAGCTTACTGGGACAGGGGTACGGCTACACCTTC. Translation: CASSLLGQGYGYTF.

The chain uses TRBV7-6 and TRBJ2-1, with 11 bases identical to TRBD2. Germline V gene lookup returns CDR1 SGHVS and CDR2 FNYEAQ. With V trimmed by 5 bases and J by 12 bases, 12 bases remained unmatched. This CDR3 has 15 residues. CDR3 coding DNA: TGTGCCAGCAGCCTCGCAATAGGGCTAGCGGGAGGGCAGTTCTTC. This gives the protein CASSLAIGLAGGQFF.

DNA for the CDR3: TGTGCCAGTAGTATCCAGCGGGACTACAATGAGCAGTTCTTC. Its translation: CASSIQRDYNEQFF. The chain couples TRBV19 to TRBJ2-1; 7 bases are shared with TRBD2. The germline gives CDR1 LNHDA, CDR2 SQIVND (reference sequence). Trimming took 3 bases from V and 3 from J; bases not matched to a gene: 2. The CDR3 contains 14 residues.

This rearrangement joins TRBV6-1 to TRBJ2-4, with TRBD1 identical over 7 bases. The CDR3 length is 15 residues. J lost 7 bases, V lost 0 bases, and 6 bases had no gene match. Germline V gene lookup returns CDR1 MNHNS and CDR2 SASEGT. The CDR3 sequence: CASSEARGQGNIQYF. The DNA for the CDR3 is TGTGCCAGCAGTGAAGCTAGGGGGCAAGGTAACATTCAGTACTTC.

Here the CDR3 DNA reads TGTGCCAGCAGCAACGCACCGAGCCAGTTCGATGAGCAGTTCTTC. Translation: CASSNAPSQFDEQFF. The rearrangement links TRBV7-3 to TRBJ2-1; D gene uncertain. Trimming took 5 bases from V and 8 from J, leaving 19 bases between them. The length of the CDR3 is 15 residues. Germline CDR1 reads SGHTA; CDR2 reads FQGTGA. The full variable domain, its missing parts supplied by reference TRBV7-3 and TRBJ2-1, is GAGVSQTPSNKVTEKGKYVELRCDPISGHTALYWYRQSLGQGPEFLIYFQGTGAADDSGLPNDRFFAVRPEGSVSTLKIQRTERGDSAVYLCASSNAPSQFDEQFFGPGTRLTVL.

V usage is TRBV2 and J usage is TRBJ1-5; TRBD1 is a possible D gene (6 bases). The CDR3 contains 14 residues. V lost 6 bases, J lost 1 base, and 10 bases lay in between. Germline V gene sequence: CDR1 SNHLY, CDR2 FYNNEI. CDR3 loop: CASRGGASNQPQHF. The CDR3 coding sequence is TGTGCCAGCAGGGGGGGGGCAAGCAATCAGCCCCAGCATTTT.

This rearrangement joins TRBV6-5 to TRBJ2-2; TRBD2 agrees at 10 bases. Trimming cost V 3 bases and J 11 bases; bases outside gene matches: 6. This CDR3 has 14 residues. The germline V gene encodes CDR1 MNHEY and CDR2 SVGAGI. The CDR3 is CASSYTSGREELFF. The DNA for the CDR3 is TGTGCCAGCAGTTATACGAGCGGGAGGGAAGAGCTGTTTTTT.

This chain uses TRBV30 with TRBJ2-6; perhaps D is TRBD1 or TRBD2 (5 bases each). CDR3 length equals 18 residues. The germline V and J ends were trimmed by 3 bases and 2 bases, with 20 bases remaining between them. Germline V lookup: CDR1 GTSNPN, CDR2 SVGIG (reference sequence). The CDR3 DNA sequence: TGTGCCTGGAGGCGAAGCCCGGGGACCTCCCCTGGGGCCAACGTCCTGACTTTC. Its translation: CAWRRSPGTSPGANVLTF.

The V gene is TRBV27, the J gene TRBJ2-3; TRBD2 matches 10 bases. V was clipped by 6 bases and J by 2 bases; unmatched bases: 11. Germline V gives CDR1 MNHEY, CDR2 SMNVEV (reference sequence). The CDR3 is made up of 17 amino acids. The CDR3 DNA sequence: TGTGCCAGCAGCTTGATGGCTAGCGGGAGTTACACAGATACGCAGTATTTT. Amino acids: CASSLMASGSYTDTQYF.

The rearrangement links TRBV28 to TRBJ2-1, with 10 bases fitting TRBD2. CDR1 MDHEN and CDR2 SYDVKM come from the germline V gene. The CDR3 covers 15 residues. The junction had 9 bases not matched to a gene; V was cut back by 8 bases and J by 5 bases. CDR3 region: CASQSGTSENNEQFF. CDR3 DNA: TGTGCCAGCCAATCCGGGACTAGCGAGAACAATGAGCAGTTCTTC. Filled out from reference TRBV28 and TRBJ2-1, the complete variable domain reads DVKVTQSSRYLVKRTGEKVFLECVQDMDHENMFWYRQDPGLGLRLIYFSYDVKMKEKGDIPEGYSVSREKKERFSLILESASTNQTSMYLCASQSGTSENNEQFFGPGTRLTVL.

This clone was recorded a few times. This rearrangement joins TRBV7-2 to TRBJ2-7; no clear D. Germline V gene lookup returns CDR1 SGHTA and CDR2 FQGNSA. The CDR3 is made up of 17 amino acids. V lost 1 base and J lost 1, with 17 bases in between. CDR3: CASSLGGVRYRSYEQYF. CDR3 DNA sequence: TGTGCCAGCAGCTTAGGGGGTGTGAGGTACCGATCCTACGAGCAGTACTTC.